This T cell receptor (beta chain) came from a study of CD8+CD57+ T cells in acquired aplastic anemia. TCR beta VDJ and CDR3 profiling used genomic DNA as template. TCRdb analysed the reads with MiXCR anew, one entry per CDR3 protein. The table records more than 150,000 distinct CDR3 sequences, around 50% of them present only once. CD8+CD57+ cell expansion, shown by flow cytometry, had occurred in the patients selected for sequencing. The CDR3 spans 16 residues. CDR1 and CDR2 (germline): SGHNT, YYREEE (reference sequence). This clonotype appeared a single time. As yet, its antigen is unknown. A read error may be the cause here, since a much bigger clone is one base away. General study results and limits: No significant patient-versus-control difference appeared in CD8+ Simpson's diversity.

The sample taken for sequencing was sorted CD4+, CD8+, or CD8+CD57+ T cells (not recorded which) from PBMCs. The V call is TRBV5-4, the J call TRBJ2-3; the match to TRBD2 covers 9 bases. This clonotype was sampled from a human donor with aplastic anemia. The CDR3 spells CTSRFLAGTGPDTQYF. CDR3 nucleotides: TGTACCAGCAGGTTTCTAGCGGGGACCGGGCCAGATACGCAGTATTTT.